This T cell receptor (beta chain) was profiled in a study of cytomegalovirus exposure and HLA in healthy donors. Germline CDR1 WSHSY, CDR2 SAAADI. V lost 0 bases, J lost 3 bases, and 9 bases stayed unmatched. This CDR3 comprises 18 residues. Study observations and caveats: Cytomegalovirus association was assigned to more than 150 TCR beta chains. According to an earlier analysis, most TCR beta V segments yielded productive rearrangements about 90% or about 30% of the time. The presence/absence work took it that sequencing depth was about the same across donors. Several of the most significant clusters appeared linked to common viral pathogens, based on a later analysis.

PCR amplification relied on 60 Vbeta primers (plus 13 Jbeta primers). The protocol was immunoSEQ multiplex PCR, while the TCRdb copy is restricted to in-frame clones and leaves out a portion. The table shows about 190,000 clones, with approximately 80% occurring only once. For this clone: Its antigen is not identified.

Specimen: PBMCs. The clonotype was recovered from a boy aged 10-17 years in good health and CMV-seronegative. The rearrangement joins TRBV10-2 to TRBJ1-1; 11 bases are shared with TRBD1. The CDR3 spells CASSESWGQGGRDTEAFF. CDR3 DNA: TGCGCCAGCAGTGAGTCGTGGGGACAGGGGGGTCGGGACACTGAAGCTTTCTTT.